This T cell receptor beta chain emerged from a study of regulatory T cells in long-lasting Graves disease. In its sample, this clonotype was seen many times. Construction of the TCR beta libraries employed iRepertoire HTBI primers in conjunction with Arm-PCR of CDR3 regions. TCRdb independently ran MiXCR on the multiplex PCR reads; one entry per CDR3 protein. The sample lists roughly 400,000 distinct CDR3 sequences, about 16% occurring once. This sample's time point: newly diagnosed GD, antithyroid drugs for less than 3 months. PBMC RNA was the source of the TCR library. These data were also filed under a second study, of T cells in Graves' hyperthyroidism and ophthalmopathy. That paper adds: Researchers barred patients who had uncontrolled infection, other autoimmune disease, pregnancy or lactation. Ophthalmopathy, which appeared later, was predicted by the model a median 6.5 months before onset.

The clonotype comes from a woman in her late teens or twenties with Graves disease. The sequencing used peripheral blood mononuclear cells (PBMCs), collected at new diagnosis, from a patient treated with antithyroid drugs.

The CDR3 sequence: CASGRGQGRYNEQFF. CDR3 bases: TGTGCTAGTGGTAGGGGACAGGGAAGGTACAATGAGCAGTTCTTC. The rearrangement links TRBV12-5 to TRBJ2-1, with TRBD1 matching over 9 bases. The CDR3 sequence is 15 residues long. Germline assignment: CDR1 LGHNT and CDR2 FRNRAP. V lost 5 bases, J lost 4 bases, and 6 bases stayed unmatched. The entire variable domain, with the rest obtained from reference TRBV12-5 and TRBJ2-1, is as follows: DARVTQTPRHKVTEMGQEVTMRCQPILGHNTVFWYRQTMMQGLELLAYFRNRAPLDDSGMPKDRFSAEMPDATLATLKIQPSEPRDSAVYFCASGRGQGRYNEQFFGPGTRLTVL.